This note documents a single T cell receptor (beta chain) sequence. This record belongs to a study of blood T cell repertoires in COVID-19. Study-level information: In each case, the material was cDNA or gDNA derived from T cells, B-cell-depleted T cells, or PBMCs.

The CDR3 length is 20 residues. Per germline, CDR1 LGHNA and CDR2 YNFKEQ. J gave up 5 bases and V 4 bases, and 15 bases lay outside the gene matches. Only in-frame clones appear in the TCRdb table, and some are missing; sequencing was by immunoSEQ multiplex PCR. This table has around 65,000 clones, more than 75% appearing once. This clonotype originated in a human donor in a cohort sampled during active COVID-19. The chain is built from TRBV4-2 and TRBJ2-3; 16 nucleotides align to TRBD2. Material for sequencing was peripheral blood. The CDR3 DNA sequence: TGTGCCAGCAGCCCGGCCGGGACTAGCGGGGGGGCCGGGGGTGGAGATACGCAGTATTTT. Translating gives CASSPAGTSGGAGGGDTQYF.